This T cell receptor beta chain is drawn from a study of CD8+CD57+ T cells in acquired aplastic anemia. General study findings and limits: Simpson's diversity of CD8+ cells was not significantly different in patients compared with controls.

In the case of this clonotype: Its antigen remains unknown.

Flow cytometry had shown expanded CD8+CD57+ cells in the patients chosen for sequencing. Patients uniformly had severe acquired aplastic anemia. The CDR3 spans 13 residues. Germline CDR1 reads SNHLY; CDR2 reads FYNNEI. V lost 6 bases, J lost 5 bases, and 4 bases stayed unmatched. Genomic DNA, the template, was used for profiling of the TCR beta VDJ and CDR3. TCRdb re-derived calls from the reads in MiXCR, one entry per CDR3 protein. Here the sample spans more than 150,000 distinct CDR3 sequences, around half being singletons. The sequence was collected from a human donor with aplastic anemia. The source material was sorted CD4+, CD8+, or CD8+CD57+ T cells (not recorded which) from PBMCs. This chain joins TRBV2 and TRBJ2-3; 8 nucleotides line up with TRBD1. For the CDR3, the DNA is TGTGCCAGCAGGCAGGGGGCGCGAGATACGCAGTATTTT. Protein product: CASRQGARDTQYF.